These T cell receptor beta chains were read from a single sample in a study of PD-1 blockade in classical Hodgkin lymphoma. Data came from immunoSEQ multiplex PCR; TCRdb stores just in-frame clones and leaves some out. The sample carries over a thousand clones, approximately 80% recorded once. Material: CD8+ T cells from blood, obtained at baseline. The receptors shown here come from a human donor with classical Hodgkin lymphoma. Both conserved end residues are part of each CDR3. Fields, in order: clone size, V gene, D gene, J gene, CDR3 protein, CDR3 DNA. D genes are given only for firm matches. Some rows mark clone size as missing; the rest say once, few, many or name a class of expanded clone.

size: NA
V: TRBV9
D: TRBD1
J: TRBJ2-6
CDR3: CASSQTGWNSGANVLTF
DNA: TGTGCCAGCAGCCAGACAGGGTGGAACTCTGGGGCCAACGTCCTGACTTTC

size: NA
V: TRBV4-2
D: TRBD2
J: TRBJ2-1
CDR3: CASSQVAGSYNEQFF
DNA: TGTGCCAGCAGCCAAGTAGCGGGATCCTACAATGAGCAGTTCTTC

size: NA
V: TRBV7-6
D: NA
J: TRBJ2-3
CDR3: CASSYTGISTDTQYF
DNA: TGTGCCAGCAGCTACACAGGGATTTCAACAGATACGCAGTATTTT

size: NA
V: TRBV7-7
D: NA
J: TRBJ2-6
CDR3: CASSPRHKCQSRANVLTF
DNA: TGTGCCAGCAGCCCGAGGCATAAGTGCCAAAGTCGGGCCAACGTCCTGACTTTC

size: NA
V: TRBV28
D: TRBD1
J: TRBJ1-2
CDR3: CASSSDRGDRDYGYTF
DNA: TGTGCCAGCAGTTCGGACAGGGGAGATAGGGACTATGGCTACACCTTC

size: NA
V: TRBV15
D: NA
J: TRBJ1-6
CDR3: CATSKHPGANSPLHF
DNA: TGTGCCACCAGCAAACACCCGGGCGCTAATTCACCCCTCCACTTT

size: NA
V: TRBV28
D: TRBD2
J: TRBJ2-3
CDR3: CATTSAVTDTQYF
DNA: TGTGCCACGACTAGCGCGGTCACAGATACGCAGTATTTT

size: once
V: TRBV10-1
D: NA
J: TRBJ2-7
CDR3: CASSEGWDAGYEQYF
DNA: TGCGCCAGCAGTGAGGGGTGGGACGCCGGATACGAGCAGTACTTC

size: NA
V: TRBV19
D: NA
J: TRBJ1-1
CDR3: CASSIRENTEAFF
DNA: TGTGCCAGTAGTATAAGGGAGAACACTGAAGCTTTCTTT

size: once
V: TRBV7-9
D: NA
J: TRBJ2-7
CDR3: CASSYRSSYEQYF
DNA: TGTGCCAGCAGTTACAGAAGCTCCTACGAGCAGTACTTC

size: NA
V: TRBV5-5
D: NA
J: TRBJ1-2
CDR3: CASSLGTDPLGYTF
DNA: TGTGCCAGCAGCTTGGGAACCGACCCTCTGGGCTACACCTTC

size: NA
V: TRBV10-3
D: TRBD1
J: TRBJ2-7
CDR3: CAIRTGDYEQYF
DNA: TGTGCCATCCGAACAGGGGATTACGAGCAGTACTTC

size: once
V: TRBV27
D: NA
J: TRBJ2-1
CDR3: CASSLVRGTYNEQFF
DNA: TGTGCCAGCAGTTTGGTCCGGGGGACTTACAATGAGCAGTTCTTC

size: NA
V: TRBV10-2
D: TRBD1
J: TRBJ2-7
CDR3: CASSATGAYEQYF
DNA: TGCGCCAGCAGTGCGACAGGGGCCTACGAGCAGTACTTC

size: few
V: TRBV7-6
D: NA
J: TRBJ1-2
CDR3: CASSASRGTNYGYTF
DNA: TGTGCCAGCAGCGCCAGCAGGGGTACGAACTATGGCTACACCTTC

size: few
V: TRBV29-1
D: NA
J: TRBJ2-1
CDR3: CSTRGFYNAERDEQFF
DNA: TGCAGCACGAGAGGATTCTATAACGCCGAACGGGATGAGCAGTTCTTC

size: NA
V: TRBV4-1
D: NA
J: TRBJ2-7
CDR3: CASSQEVVARSDEQYF
DNA: TGCGCCAGCAGCCAAGAGGTCGTCGCTCGGTCGGATGAGCAGTACTTC

size: NA
V: TRBV11-2
D: TRBD1
J: TRBJ2-7
CDR3: CASSLGSTGALTYEQYF
DNA: TGTGCCAGCAGCTTGGGCTCAACAGGGGCCCTGACTTACGAGCAGTACTTC

size: NA
V: TRBV5-4
D: NA
J: TRBJ2-7
CDR3: CASSLDSQTYEQYF
DNA: TGTGCCAGCAGCTTGGACAGTCAGACCTACGAGCAGTACTTC

size: NA
V: TRBV30
D: NA
J: TRBJ1-1
CDR3: CAWSASTNTEAFF
DNA: TGTGCCTGGAGTGCGTCAACGAACACTGAAGCTTTCTTT

size: NA
V: TRBV10-1
D: NA
J: TRBJ2-7
CDR3: CASSEGWDAGYEQYF
DNA: TGCGCCAGCAGTGAGGGGTGGGACGCCGGATACGAGCAGTACTTC

size: NA
V: TRBV29-1
D: NA
J: TRBJ2-3
CDR3: CSVDQEGDTDTQYF
DNA: TGCAGCGTTGATCAGGAAGGCGACACAGATACGCAGTATTTT

size: once
V: TRBV2
D: NA
J: TRBJ2-7
CDR3: CASNGDDSYEQYF
DNA: TGTGCCAGCAATGGAGACGATTCCTACGAGCAGTACTTC

size: NA
V: TRBV2
D: NA
J: TRBJ1-6
CDR3: CASSTSGVAYTPLHF
DNA: TGTGCCAGCAGCACCTCGGGAGTAGCCTACACACCCCTCCACTTT

size: NA
V: TRBV7-9
D: NA
J: TRBJ1-2
CDR3: CASSLSPNYGYTF
DNA: TGTGCCAGCAGCTTAAGTCCTAACTATGGCTACACCTTC

size: NA
V: TRBV19
D: NA
J: TRBJ1-2
CDR3: CASSQIWGAGTDYGYTF
DNA: TGTGCCAGTAGTCAAATATGGGGGGCCGGGACCGACTATGGCTACACCTTC

size: NA
V: TRBV7-8
D: TRBD1
J: TRBJ1-2
CDR3: CASSLASGGHGYTF
DNA: TGTGCCAGCAGCTTAGCTTCAGGGGGCCATGGCTACACCTTC

size: NA
V: TRBV27
D: NA
J: TRBJ1-2
CDR3: CASSLSSLPYGYTF
DNA: TGTGCCAGCAGTTTATCATCTTTACCTTATGGCTACACCTTC

size: NA
V: TRBV6-1
D: NA
J: TRBJ1-3
CDR3: CASEAEPTTRNTIYF
DNA: TGTGCCAGCGAGGCGGAGCCCACTACGAGAAACACCATATATTTT

size: NA
V: TRBV28
D: NA
J: TRBJ1-2
CDR3: CASSLMPHISYGYTF
DNA: TGTGCCAGCAGTTTAATGCCCCACATCAGCTATGGCTACACCTTC

size: NA
V: TRBV4-1
D: NA
J: TRBJ1-1
CDR3: CASSPQTRGETEAFF
DNA: TGCGCCAGCAGCCCCCAGACCAGGGGCGAAACTGAAGCTTTCTTT

size: NA
V: TRBV14
D: TRBD2
J: TRBJ2-7
CDR3: CASSQSSGGAWKEQYF
DNA: TGTGCCAGCAGCCAATCTAGCGGGGGGGCCTGGAAAGAGCAGTACTTC

size: NA
V: TRBV30
D: NA
J: TRBJ2-1
CDR3: CAWSSEATYYNEQFF
DNA: TGTGCCTGGAGTTCAGAGGCAACCTACTACAATGAGCAGTTCTTC